These 26 T cell receptor beta chains originate from one sample sequenced in a study of control samples from healthy donors and cancer patients. Assay used: immunoSEQ multiplex PCR; TCRdb lists only in-frame clones, some missing. This table holds about 86,000 clones, 85% to 95% found once. The sequenced material came from blood. Every receptor here comes from a woman aged 25 to 39 in good health.

This chain joins TRBV6-5 and TRBJ2-2; D unclear. This CDR3 is 15 amino acids long. Germline-derived CDR1 and CDR2 are MNHEY and SVGAGI. V lost 2 bases and J lost 3, with 10 bases in between. CDR3 nucleotide sequence: TGTGCCAGCAGTTACCTCCCCGGCGACACCGGGGAGCTGTTTTTT. It specifies CASSYLPGDTGELFF.

The rearrangement links TRBV30 to TRBJ1-6; the D gene is possibly TRBD1 (6 bases). CDR1 is GTSNPN and CDR2 is SVGIG in the germline V gene (reference sequence). The CDR3 totals 17 residues. Trimming left V 2 bases short and J 7 bases short, with 21 bases between. The CDR3, as DNA: TGTGCCTGGAGTAAGGCAACCTCAGGGGTCGGGAATTCACCCCTCCACTTT. Protein sequence: CAWSKATSGVGNSPLHF.

The gene calls are TRBV28 and TRBJ1-5; no clear D. CDR3 length equals 14 residues. Germline-derived CDR1 and CDR2 are MDHEN and SYDVKM. Trimming cost V 3 bases and J 4 bases, with 10 bases left between them. CDR3 sequence (DNA): TGTGCCAGCAGTTTGAGATCAGCTAATCAGCCCCAGCATTTT. It specifies CASSLRSANQPQHF.

The CDR3, as DNA: TGTGCCAGCTCACGGATAACAGGGGAAGTGGCTGAAGCTTTCTTT. Translating it yields CASSRITGEVAEAFF. V and J are TRBV18 and TRBJ1-1, with 7 bases fitting TRBD1. V lost 4 bases, J lost 6 bases, and 11 bases stayed unmatched. Germline loops: CDR1 KGHSH, CDR2 LQKENI. The CDR3 length is 15 residues.

The chain links TRBV5-8 to TRBJ2-1; D is undetermined. Trimming took 0 bases from V and 6 from J, leaving 4 bases between them. Per germline, CDR1 SGHTS and CDR2 YDEGEE. The CDR3 sequence is 12 residues long. CDR3 in amino acids: CASSLDLNEQFF. In DNA form, the CDR3 reads TGTGCCAGCAGCTTGGATCTCAATGAGCAGTTCTTC. The complete variable domain, with remaining parts taken from reference TRBV5-8 and TRBJ2-1, reads EAGVTQSPTHLIKTRGQQATLRCSPISGHTSVYWYQQALGLGLQFLLWYDEGEERNRGNFPPRFSGRQFPNYSSELNVNALELEDSALYLCASSLDLNEQFFGPGTRLTVL.

This rearrangement joins TRBV11-2 to TRBJ1-1; D is undetermined. V lost 0 bases to trimming and J lost 5 bases, with 7 bases between them. There are 13 residues in the CDR3. Germline lookup yields CDR1 SGHAT and CDR2 FQNNGV. The CDR3 bases are TGTGCCAGCAGCTTAGATCCGGGGACTGAAGCTTTCTTT. It is translated as CASSLDPGTEAFF.

This chain uses TRBV5-1 with TRBJ2-5, with D perhaps TRBD1 or TRBD2 (7 bases each). CDR3 length: 15 amino acids. V lost 5 bases and J 4 bases, leaving 18 bases between the germline ends. Germline V gene sequence: CDR1 SGHRS, CDR2 YFSETQ. CDR3 coding DNA: TGCGCCAGCAGAGCGATGACAGGGAGGGGAGAGACCCAGTACTTC. This gives the protein CASRAMTGRGETQYF.

V gene TRBV7-9 combines with J gene TRBJ2-5; maybe TRBD2 (5 bases). CDR3 length: 11 residues. Germline CDR1 and CDR2: SEHNR and FQNEAQ (reference sequence). Trimming cost V 4 bases and J 5 bases, with 5 bases left between them. The CDR3 loop reads CASSWEETQYF. In DNA form, the CDR3 reads TGTGCCAGCAGCTGGGAGGAGACCCAGTACTTC.

The chain joins TRBV10-3 to TRBJ2-3; maybe TRBD2 (6 bases). Germline V lookup: CDR1 ENHRY, CDR2 SYGVKD. This CDR3 is built from 14 residues. Trimming removed 6 bases at V and 2 bases at J, with 12 bases between. This CDR3 reads CAIRAGSHTDTQYF. As DNA, the CDR3 is TGTGCCATCAGGGCGGGGTCACACACAGATACGCAGTATTTT.

This chain joins TRBV19 and TRBJ1-6; D is unclear. The ends were cut back, 3 bases at V and 0 bases at J, with 9 bases in the middle. The CDR3 runs to 16 residues. CDR1 is LNHDA and CDR2 is SQIVND in the germline V gene (reference sequence). In DNA form, the CDR3 reads TGTGCCAGTAGTATGGGCAAGAGCTCCTATAATTCACCCCTCCACTTT. Protein: CASSMGKSSYNSPLHF.

The CDR3, as DNA: TGTGCCAGCAGCTTAAGACAGGGGGCTTATGATGAGCAGTTCTTC. It specifies CASSLRQGAYDEQFF. V usage is TRBV11-2 and J usage is TRBJ2-1, with 10 bases aligning to TRBD1. CDR3 length: 15 residues. Germline CDR1 reads SGHAT; CDR2 reads FQNNGV. V dropped 2 bases and J dropped 8; count of bases not matched to a gene: 6.

This chain connects TRBV5-1 to TRBJ1-6, with TRBD1 identical over 7 bases. CDR1 is SGHRS and CDR2 is YFSETQ in the germline V gene. The CDR3 length is 15 residues. Trimming at V came to 4 bases and at J to 2 bases, leaving 3 bases not matched to a gene. The CDR3 here is CASSAQGAYNSPLHF. The CDR3 bases are TGCGCCAGCAGCGCCCAGGGGGCCTATAATTCACCCCTCCACTTT.

The chain employs TRBV5-8 and TRBJ1-1, with D uncertain. V was cut by 0 bases and J by 9 bases, with 6 bases left in between. The germline gives CDR1 SGHTS, CDR2 YDEGEE. CDR3 size: 11 residues. In nucleotides, the CDR3 is TGTGCCAGCAGCTTGGAAGTGAAAGCTTTCTTT. It translates to CASSLEVKAFF.

The chain is built from TRBV5-1 and TRBJ2-2, with 9 bases that match TRBD2. V lost 0 bases, J lost 7 bases, and 7 bases stayed unmatched. CDR1 and CDR2 (germline): SGHRS, YFSETQ. The CDR3 is made up of 16 amino acids. CDR3 bases: TGCGCCAGCAGCTTGGTAGGCGGGAGGGCCTTCGGGGAGCTGTTTTTT. This gives the protein CASSLVGGRAFGELFF.

The chain carries TRBV6-4 and TRBJ1-2, with unresolved D. CDR3 length: 15 amino acids. Germline-derived CDR1 and CDR2 are MRHNA and SNTAGT. With 4 bases removed from V and 4 bases from J, the gap between germline ends came to 16 bases. CDR3 sequence reads: CASSAEGWAGYGYTF. For the CDR3, the DNA is TGTGCCAGCAGTGCCGAGGGTTGGGCAGGCTATGGCTACACCTTC.

J is TRBJ1-1 and V is TRBV4-1; D is unresolved. Trimming cost V 0 bases and J 10 bases, with 12 bases left between them. Germline V lookup: CDR1 MGHRA, CDR2 YSYEKL. This CDR3 region has 13 residues. In DNA, the CDR3 is TGCGCCAGCAGCCAAGAGATTGAGCGGACAGCTTTCTTT. Encoded protein: CASSQEIERTAFF.

The chain is built from TRBV29-1 and TRBJ1-1; 7 bases are a match to TRBD1. V trimming: 6 bases; J trimming: 4 bases; junction bases outside the gene matches: 14. This CDR3 has 15 amino acids. Germline CDR1 reads SQVTM; CDR2 reads ANQGSEA. The CDR3: CSVPGQASQVTEAFF. DNA for the CDR3: TGCAGCGTGCCAGGACAGGCCTCCCAGGTCACTGAAGCTTTCTTT.

This chain links TRBV12-3 or TRBV12-4 with TRBJ1-2; the D gene is possibly TRBD1 (5 bases). Trimming cost V 2 bases and J 7 bases, with 11 bases left between them. There are 13 residues in the CDR3. For the CDR3, the DNA is TGTGCCAGCAGTTTAACAGGTTCCTCTGGCTACACCTTC. It specifies CASSLTGSSGYTF.

This clone was seen a single time. CDR3 sequence: CASSLGQGPNYGYTF. The CDR3 DNA reads TGTGCCAGCAGCTTGGGACAGGGGCCAAACTATGGCTACACCTTC. The chain joins TRBV7-9 to TRBJ1-2; 10 bases align to TRBD1. The CDR3 is made up of 15 amino acids. Trimming took 3 bases from V and 2 from J; bases not matched to a gene: 3. The germline V gene has CDR1 SEHNR and CDR2 FQNEAQ (reference sequence).

The chain has TRBV29-1 and TRBJ1-1; the D is unclear. Germline lookup yields CDR1 SQVTM and CDR2 ANQGSEA. The CDR3 covers 12 residues. V was pared by 7 bases and J by 6 bases, with 15 bases between. CDR3 nucleotide sequence: TGCAGCGCCCTGATCCGGAGGGCTGAAGCTTTCTTT. Translation gives CSALIRRAEAFF.

J is TRBJ1-3 and V is TRBV5-1, with TRBD1 matching over 9 bases. With V trimmed by 4 bases and J by 2 bases, 4 bases remained unmatched. From germline, CDR1 is SGHRS and CDR2 YFSETQ. The CDR3 is 15 amino acids. The CDR3 region is CASSQQGAAGNTIYF. CDR3 nucleotides: TGCGCCAGCAGCCAACAGGGGGCTGCTGGAAACACCATATATTTT.

The V gene is TRBV13, the J gene TRBJ2-7; TRBD2 might be the D (5 bases). Trimming removed 0 bases at V and 6 bases at J, with 9 bases between. Germline assignment: CDR1 PRHDT and CDR2 FYEKMQ (reference sequence). This CDR3 region has 13 residues. The CDR3 here is CASSLGQRGEQYF. CDR3 coding DNA: TGTGCCAGCAGCTTAGGGCAACGGGGCGAGCAGTACTTC. Combining the CDR3 with reference TRBV13 and TRBJ2-7 gives the whole variable domain AAGVIQSPRHLIKEKRETATLKCYPIPRHDTVYWYQQGPGQDPQFLISFYEKMQSDKGSIPDRFSAQQFSDYHSELNMSSLELGDSALYFCASSLGQRGEQYFGPGTRLTVT.

The chain's CDR3 is CASSQEVGETQYF. CDR3 bases: TGTGCCAGCAGCCAAGAGGTAGGAGAGACCCAGTACTTC. V and J are TRBV3-1 (or the pseudogene TRBV3-2) and TRBJ2-5, with D unresolved. This CDR3 region has 13 residues. Germline V gives CDR1 LGHDT, CDR2 YNNKEL (reference sequence). V was cut by 0 bases and J by 4 bases, with 6 bases left in between.

The CDR3 coding sequence is TGTGCCAGCAGCCAAACACCAAACTCCTACGAGCAGTACTTC. This gives the protein CASSQTPNSYEQYF. V usage is TRBV3-1 (or the pseudogene TRBV3-2) and J usage is TRBJ2-7; no clear D. The V end was cut by 2 bases, the J end by 0 bases, with 8 bases between. Germline V gene lookup returns CDR1 LGHDT and CDR2 YNNKEL (reference sequence). The CDR3 consists of 14 residues.

This clone came up a few times. The chain is built from TRBV2 and TRBJ2-7; 11 bases line up with TRBD2. The CDR3 covers 14 residues. Germline V gene sequence: CDR1 SNHLY, CDR2 FYNNEI. V lost 6 bases and J lost 1; bases outside the gene matches: 2. This chain's CDR3 is CASRTSGASYEQYF. In nucleotides, the CDR3 is TGTGCCAGCAGGACTAGCGGGGCGTCCTACGAGCAGTACTTC.

The chain has TRBV5-6 and TRBJ2-1; either TRBD1 or TRBD2 may supply D (5 bases each). The V gene's germline CDR1 is SGHDT and CDR2 YYEEEE. V was trimmed by 3 bases and J by 9 bases, leaving 16 bases between them. The length of the CDR3 is 14 residues. The CDR3 DNA is TGTGCCAGCAGCTGGGACGCCGGGCGCGGTGAGCAGTTCTTC. It specifies CASSWDAGRGEQFF.